Presented here are 6 T cell receptor beta chains from one specimen sequenced in a study of blood T cell repertoires in COVID-19. Method: immunoSEQ multiplex PCR; TCRdb's copy keeps in-frame clones and lacks some. The sample has under 55,000 clones, 83% seen once; the top ten hold less than 6%. The sequenced material came from peripheral blood. The receptors here all came from a human donor in a cohort sampled during active COVID-19.

The CDR3 sequence: CASSREGGANYGYTF. The CDR3 nucleotides are TGTGCCAGTAGTAGAGAAGGGGGAGCTAACTATGGCTACACCTTC. The V and J genes are TRBV19 and TRBJ1-2; D is perhaps TRBD1 (6 bases). V lost 4 bases and J lost 0, with 12 bases in between. Germline V gene data show CDR1 as LNHDA and CDR2 as SQIVND (reference sequence). This CDR3 region has 15 residues.

This rearrangement joins TRBV5-6 to TRBJ1-6, with TRBD1 matching over 7 bases. Trimming at V came to 4 bases and at J to 5 bases, leaving 3 bases not matched to a gene. CDR1 SGHDT and CDR2 YYEEEE come from the germline V gene. CDR3 size: 14 residues. CDR3 region: CASSPGTDNSPLHF. In nucleotides, the CDR3 is TGTGCCAGCAGCCCGGGGACAGATAATTCACCCCTCCACTTT.

The rearrangement uses TRBV28 and TRBJ1-1, with TRBD1 as a possible D gene (5 bases). The V gene lost 3 bases and the J gene lost 5 bases, with 13 bases spanning the gap. Germline assignment: CDR1 MDHEN and CDR2 SYDVKM. The CDR3 is made up of 14 amino acids. The chain's CDR3 is CASSFIGGGTEAFF. The CDR3 nucleotides are TGTGCCAGCAGTTTTATCGGGGGGGGAACTGAAGCTTTCTTT.

The chain uses TRBV27 and TRBJ1-6; 10 positions match TRBD1. Germline values: CDR1 MNHEY, CDR2 SMNVEV (reference sequence). V lost 5 bases to trimming and J lost 6 bases; unmatched junction nucleotides: 7. The CDR3 runs 16 residues. The CDR3: CASSLRQGAGNSPLHF. Here the CDR3 DNA reads TGTGCCAGCAGTCTCAGACAGGGGGCGGGTAATTCACCCCTCCACTTT.

The rearrangement joins TRBV11-3 to TRBJ2-7; D might be TRBD1 (6 bases). The CDR3 is 15 residues long. V lost 2 bases and J 4 bases, leaving 15 bases between the germline ends. Germline V gene lookup returns CDR1 SGHNT and CDR2 YENEEA. In DNA, the CDR3 is TGTGCCAGCAGCTTACCGGGACAAAGCGAATACGAGCAGTACTTC. Residues: CASSLPGQSEYEQYF.

The chain uses TRBV19 and TRBJ2-3; TRBD2 matches at 11 bases. CDR3 length equals 16 residues. CDR1 is LNHDA and CDR2 is SQIVND in the germline V gene (reference sequence). J lost 6 bases, V lost 2 bases, and 7 bases had no gene match. This CDR3 reads CASSILAGGSMDTQYF. DNA of the CDR3: TGTGCCAGTAGTATACTAGCGGGGGGTAGCATGGATACGCAGTATTTT.